These 10 T cell receptor beta chains originate from one sample sequenced in a study of blood T cell repertoires in COVID-19. Generated by immunoSEQ multiplex PCR, the TCRdb table keeps only in-frame clones and is missing some. Found here are 350,000 to 450,000 clones, around 92% of them singletons; the top ten hold 1.7%. The specimen sequenced was PBMCs or T cells enriched from blood (not recorded which). The source of these receptors is a woman aged 25-40 years who had recovered from COVID-19.

The rearrangement links TRBV19 to TRBJ1-1; 10 positions agree with TRBD1. V gave up 6 bases and J gave up 7 bases; unmatched junction bases: 5. The CDR3 has 13 amino acids. Looked up from germline, CDR1 is LNHDA and CDR2 is SQIVND (reference sequence). CDR3 amino acids: CASRPDRGSEAFF. The CDR3 nucleotides read TGTGCCAGTAGGCCGGACAGGGGGAGTGAAGCTTTCTTT.

This clone occurred once. V gene TRBV11-2 combines with J gene TRBJ1-2, with no clear D. The V end lost 6 bases, the J end lost 2 bases, and 7 bases lay between the germline ends. This CDR3 spans 12 amino acids. The germline CDR1 and CDR2 sequences are SGHAT and FQNNGV. Written as DNA, the CDR3 is TGTGCCAGCAGTTATCGGAACTATGGCTACACCTTC. This gives the protein CASSYRNYGYTF. Full variable domain (outside the CDR3, taken from reference TRBV11-2 and TRBJ1-2): EAGVAQSPRYKIIEKRQSVAFWCNPISGHATLYWYQQILGQGPKLLIQFQNNGVVDDSQLPKDRFSAERLKGVDSTLKIQPAKLEDSAVYLCASSYRNYGYTFGSGTRLTVV.

In its sample, this clone was seen once. The chain combines TRBV7-3 with TRBJ1-2; TRBD1 matches at 7 bases. Germline V gene lookup returns CDR1 SGHTA and CDR2 FQGTGA. After removal of 0 bases from V and 0 bases from J, the junction contained 7 bases not matched to a gene. The CDR3 extends over 17 amino acids. The CDR3 spells CASSLTLIGTANYGYTF. CDR3 DNA sequence: TGTGCCAGCAGCTTAACGTTAATTGGGACAGCTAACTATGGCTACACCTTC.

The chain recombines TRBV5-4 with TRBJ2-5; 14 bases fit TRBD2. There are 16 residues in the CDR3. Germline CDR1 and CDR2: SGHNT and YYREEE (reference sequence). The junction had 2 bases not matched to a gene; V was cut back by 2 bases and J by 2 bases. The CDR3: CASSFRLAGGQETQYF. Written as DNA, the CDR3 is TGTGCCAGCAGCTTTAGACTAGCGGGAGGGCAAGAGACCCAGTACTTC.

This chain uses TRBV30 with TRBJ2-5; no clear D gene. V lost 6 bases and J lost 4, with 15 bases in between. Germline lookup yields CDR1 GTSNPN and CDR2 SVGIG (reference sequence). The CDR3 loop spans 13 amino acids. CDR3: CACALMSAETQYF. CDR3 sequence (DNA): TGTGCCTGCGCCCTAATGTCTGCAGAGACCCAGTACTTC.

The chain recombines TRBV11-2 with TRBJ1-1, with a weak D call TRBD1 (6 bases). The CDR3 sequence is 11 residues long. The V gene lost 5 bases and the J gene lost 8 bases, with 9 bases spanning the gap. Germline values: CDR1 SGHAT, CDR2 FQNNGV. CDR3 DNA: TGTGCCAGCAGCGAAAGGGGGGAAGCTTTCTTT. Protein: CASSERGEAFF.

The chain employs TRBV15 and TRBJ2-7, with TRBD1 as a possible D gene (5 bases). This CDR3 contains 15 residues. Between the trimmed V and J ends, which lost 0 bases and 3 bases, there was a span of 12 bases. The germline CDR1 and CDR2 sequences are LNHNV and YYDKDF (reference sequence). The DNA for the CDR3 is TGTGCCACCAGCAGAGATAGGGTGACAGTCTACGAGCAGTACTTC. Its protein product is CATSRDRVTVYEQYF.

The chain has TRBV7-2 and TRBJ2-5, with D unclear. The CDR3 is 16 residues long. Trimming cost V 1 base and J 2 bases, with 14 bases left between them. Per germline, CDR1 SGHTA and CDR2 FQGNSA. The CDR3 region is CASSLDRRILQETQYF. The CDR3 bases are TGTGCCAGCAGCTTAGACAGAAGGATATTGCAAGAGACCCAGTACTTC.

The rearrangement joins TRBV7-2 to TRBJ1-2, with D unresolved. This CDR3 spans 14 amino acids. Germline assignment: CDR1 SGHTA and CDR2 FQGNSA. V lost 1 base and J 4 bases, leaving 10 bases between the germline ends. The CDR3 region is CASSLDTRIYGYTF. The DNA of the CDR3 is TGTGCCAGCAGCTTAGATACGAGAATCTATGGCTACACCTTC.

This rearrangement joins TRBV5-4 to TRBJ2-2; possible D gene TRBD2, 6 bases. The V end was cut by 2 bases, the J end by 2 bases, with 13 bases between. The CDR3 length is 16 residues. Looked up from germline, CDR1 is SGHNT and CDR2 is YYREEE (reference sequence). CDR3 coding DNA: TGTGCCAGCAGCTTTCTGGCGGGACTTAACACCGGGGAGCTGTTTTTT. Protein product: CASSFLAGLNTGELFF.